Sequencing of this T cell receptor beta chain was carried out in a study of cytomegalovirus exposure and HLA in healthy donors. Study-level points and caveats: The later analysis indicated that the majority of CMV-associated TCR beta chains appeared HLA-restricted.

The PCR employed 60 Vbeta primers together with 13 Jbeta primers. Authors' methods: A later analysis counted roughly 74 million unique TCR beta chains, some 12 million shared. TCRdb's copy holds only in-frame clones and misses some; the assay was immunoSEQ multiplex PCR. V and J calls and clone size come straight from that table; D and trimming were deduced from the DNA. The sample lists 150,000 to 200,000 clones, approximately 77% seen once, with 3.4% in the top ten. The donors were healthy bone marrow donors. With regard to this clone: The antigen is undetermined.

CDR1 is SNHLY and CDR2 is FYNNEI in the germline V gene. After removal of 4 bases from V and 3 bases from J, the junction contained 7 bases not matched to a gene. The CDR3 runs to 17 residues. This sequence originates from a man aged 35 to 55 in good health and CMV-seropositive. Material for sequencing was PBMCs. The chain couples TRBV2 to TRBJ2-6, with 9 bases aligning to TRBD2. CDR3 bases: TGTGCCAGCAGTGGGAGTAGCGGGAGTTTTGGGGCCAACGTCCTGACTTTC. This gives the protein CASSGSSGSFGANVLTF.